This TCR beta chain was sequenced in a study of identical twins. Overall study results and limits: Abundant cord blood beta clonotypes carried fewer insertions; memory repertoires showed none. Out-of-frame beta sequences exhibited a weaker degree of excess twin sharing. Twin sharing of out-of-frame TCR alpha was underestimated by models in monozygotic pairs.

The cDNA had a unique molecular identifier and a template-switch universal primer site. MiXCR, applied by TCRdb to the 5' RACE reads, yields one record per CDR3 protein. The sample includes fewer than 900,000 distinct CDR3 sequences, roughly 18% of them seen just once. CDR1 SGHRS and CDR2 YFSETQ come from the germline V gene. The length of the CDR3 is 12 residues. V lost 2 bases and J lost 5, with 8 bases in between. This clonotype was seen a handful of times. The antigen is undetermined. This sample was shared with a second study, whose subject was T cells expressing NK-cell markers.

What was sequenced was PBMCs. The clonotype comes from a woman younger than 35 in good health. The chain couples TRBV5-1 to TRBJ2-7, with a possible D match to TRBD2 (5 bases). CDR3 nucleotide sequence: TGCGCCAGCAGCTTCCGGACTGACGAGCAGTACTTC. This translates into CASSFRTDEQYF.